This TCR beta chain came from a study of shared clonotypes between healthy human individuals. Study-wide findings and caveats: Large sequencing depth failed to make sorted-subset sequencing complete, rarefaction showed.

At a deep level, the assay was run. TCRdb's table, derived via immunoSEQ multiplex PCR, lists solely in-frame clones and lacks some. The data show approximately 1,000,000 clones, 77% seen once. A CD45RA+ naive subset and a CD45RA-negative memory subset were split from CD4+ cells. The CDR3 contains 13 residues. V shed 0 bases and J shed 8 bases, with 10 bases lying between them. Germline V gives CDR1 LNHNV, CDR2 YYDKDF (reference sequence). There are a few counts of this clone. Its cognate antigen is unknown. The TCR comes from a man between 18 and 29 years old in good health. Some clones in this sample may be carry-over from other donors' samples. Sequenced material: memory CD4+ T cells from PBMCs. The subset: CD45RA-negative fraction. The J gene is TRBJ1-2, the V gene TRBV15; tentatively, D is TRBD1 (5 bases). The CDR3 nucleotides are TGTGCCACCAGCAGAGATACGGGGGACGGCTACACCTTC. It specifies CATSRDTGDGYTF.